The present entry profiles one T cell receptor (beta chain) with its context. Its antigen is unknown. Clones were read by immunoSEQ multiplex PCR, and TCRdb kept only the in-frame ones, dropping some. The sample lists some 94,000 clones, about four fifths occurring once. The sample belongs to a study of radiotherapy plus CTLA-4 blockade in lung cancer. On the study more broadly: Disease control reached about 28%, with objective responses in roughly 17%. Study results and limitations: Researchers report tumor-derived TCR clones expanding in blood after radiotherapy plus ipilimumab.

V shed 2 bases and J shed 7 bases, with 15 bases lying between them. CDR1 SGHRS and CDR2 YFSETQ come from the germline V gene. The CDR3 sequence is 14 residues long. The V gene is TRBV5-1, the J gene TRBJ2-5; D not certain. The sequencing used peripheral blood, collected from a patient treated with radiotherapy plus ipilimumab. This TCR came from a human donor with non-small cell lung cancer that progressed on radiotherapy plus ipilimumab. CDR3 amino acids: CASSFPDPEGTQYF. The CDR3 DNA sequence: TGCGCCAGCAGCTTCCCTGACCCCGAAGGGACCCAGTACTTC.